The clone carrying this T cell receptor beta chain is medium-sized (0.01 to 0.1%). No antigen is known for it. Naive CD4+ T cells were purified with Tregs depleted by CD25. General study results and limits: In terms of TCR gene usage, tumor memory CD4+ T cells clustered together with blood and lymph node memory CD4+ cells, as well as with lymph node naive CD4+ cells.

V was trimmed by 9 bases and J by 7 bases, leaving 9 bases between them. This CDR3 is 10 amino acids long. Adaptor-ligated barcode primers were used to amplify TRBV12-4/TRBJ1-2 clonotypes. One entry per CDR3 protein results from TCRdb running MiXCR on the multiplex PCR reads. The repertoire includes about 1,000 distinct CDR3 sequences, 6% of them detected once, and 6% to 8.5% sits in the top ten. Sequenced material: naive CD4+ T cells sorted from blood. This sample's subset: naive CD4+ T cells, CD4+CD45RA+CD25-. V is TRBV12-3 or TRBV12-4 and J is TRBJ1-2; no clear D. This clonotype originated in a female donor with breast cancer. This CDR3 reads CARGEGGYTF. CDR3 DNA sequence: TGTGCCAGGGGCGAGGGTGGCTACACCTTC.